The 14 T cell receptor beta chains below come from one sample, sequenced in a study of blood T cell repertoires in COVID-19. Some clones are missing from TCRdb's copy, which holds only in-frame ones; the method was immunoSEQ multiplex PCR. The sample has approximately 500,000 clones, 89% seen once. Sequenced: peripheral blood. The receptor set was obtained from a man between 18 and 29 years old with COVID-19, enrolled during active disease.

CDR3 residues: CASRLAGGSRETQYF. The CDR3 DNA reads as TGTGCCAGCAGACTAGCGGGAGGATCGCGAGAGACCCAGTACTTC. The rearrangement uses TRBV11-1 and TRBJ2-5; 12 positions agree with TRBD2. Germline loops: CDR1 SGHAT, CDR2 FQDESV (reference sequence). The CDR3 extends over 15 amino acids. V lost 6 bases to trimming and J lost 4 bases; unmatched junction nucleotides: 6.

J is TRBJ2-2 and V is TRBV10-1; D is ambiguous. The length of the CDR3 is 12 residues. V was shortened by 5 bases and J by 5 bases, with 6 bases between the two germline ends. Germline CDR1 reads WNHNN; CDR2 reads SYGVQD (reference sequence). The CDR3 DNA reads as TGCGCCAGCAGTAGAGTGACCGGGGAGCTGTTTTTT. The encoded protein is CASSRVTGELFF.

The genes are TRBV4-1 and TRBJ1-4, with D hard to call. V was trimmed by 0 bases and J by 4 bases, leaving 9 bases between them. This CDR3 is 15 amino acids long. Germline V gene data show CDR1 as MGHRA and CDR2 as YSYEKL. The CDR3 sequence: CASSQDDGNNEKLFF. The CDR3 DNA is TGCGCCAGCAGCCAAGATGACGGGAATAATGAAAAACTGTTTTTT.

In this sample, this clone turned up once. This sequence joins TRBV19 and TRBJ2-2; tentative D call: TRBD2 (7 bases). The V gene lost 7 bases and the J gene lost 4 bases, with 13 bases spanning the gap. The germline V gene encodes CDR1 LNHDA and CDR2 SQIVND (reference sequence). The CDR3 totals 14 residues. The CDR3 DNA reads TGTGCCAGTACCACGGGGGGCGGCACCGGGGAGCTGTTTTTT. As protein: CASTTGGGTGELFF.

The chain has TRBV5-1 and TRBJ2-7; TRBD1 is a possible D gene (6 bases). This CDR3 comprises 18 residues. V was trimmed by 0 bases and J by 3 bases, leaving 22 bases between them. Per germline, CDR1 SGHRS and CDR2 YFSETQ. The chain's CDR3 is CASSLESNRAWSDYEQYF. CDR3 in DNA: TGCGCCAGCAGCTTGGAGAGTAACAGGGCTTGGTCTGACTACGAGCAGTACTTC.

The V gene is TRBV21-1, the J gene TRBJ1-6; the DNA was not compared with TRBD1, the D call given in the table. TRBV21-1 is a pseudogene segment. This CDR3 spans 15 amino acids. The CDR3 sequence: CASSKTGTGNSPLHF. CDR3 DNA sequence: TGTGCCAGCAGCAAAACAGGGACGGGGAATTCACCCCTCCACTTT.

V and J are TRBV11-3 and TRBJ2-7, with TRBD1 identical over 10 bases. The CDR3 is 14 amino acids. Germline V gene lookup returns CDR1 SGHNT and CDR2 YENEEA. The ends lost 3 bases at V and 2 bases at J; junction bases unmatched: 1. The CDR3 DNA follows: TGTGCCAGCAGCTTGGGACAGGGGACCTACGAGCAGTACTTC. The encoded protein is CASSLGQGTYEQYF.

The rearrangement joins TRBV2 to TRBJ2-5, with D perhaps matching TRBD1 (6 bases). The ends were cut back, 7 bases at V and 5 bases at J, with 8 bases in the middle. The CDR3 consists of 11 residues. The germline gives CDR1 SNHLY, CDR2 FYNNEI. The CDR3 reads CASNRGETQYF. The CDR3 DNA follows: TGTGCCAGCAATAGGGGGGAGACCCAGTACTTC.

The CDR3: CASCVDSNQPQHF. In DNA form, the CDR3 reads TGTGCCAGCTGCGTAGATAGCAATCAGCCCCAGCATTTT. The V call is TRBV2, the J call TRBJ1-5; D gene unclear. Deletions cut 8 bases from V and 0 bases from J, with 8 bases between. The V gene's germline CDR1 is SNHLY and CDR2 FYNNEI. The CDR3 is 13 amino acids.

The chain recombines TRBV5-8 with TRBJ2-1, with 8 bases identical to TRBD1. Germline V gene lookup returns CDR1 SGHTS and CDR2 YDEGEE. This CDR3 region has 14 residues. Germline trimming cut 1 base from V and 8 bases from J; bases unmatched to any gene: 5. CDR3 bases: TGTGCCAGCAGCTTGTCCAGGGGGCGGGATGAGCAGTTCTTC. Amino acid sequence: CASSLSRGRDEQFF.

CDR3 sequence: CASTPTGWTEAFF. The CDR3 DNA sequence: TGTGCCAGCACCCCGACAGGGTGGACTGAAGCTTTCTTT. The genes are TRBV6-2 or TRBV6-3 and TRBJ1-1; TRBD1 aligns across 7 bases. Germline V gives CDR1 MNHEY, CDR2 SVGEGT. CDR3 size: 13 residues. Trimming removed 7 bases from V and 5 bases from J; junction bases left unmatched: 7.

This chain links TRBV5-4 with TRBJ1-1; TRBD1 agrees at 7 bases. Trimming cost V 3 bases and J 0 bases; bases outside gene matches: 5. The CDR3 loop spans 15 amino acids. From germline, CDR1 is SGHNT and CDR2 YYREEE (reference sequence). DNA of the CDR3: TGTGCCAGCAGCTCCGGACAGGTTCTGAACACTGAAGCTTTCTTT. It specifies CASSSGQVLNTEAFF.

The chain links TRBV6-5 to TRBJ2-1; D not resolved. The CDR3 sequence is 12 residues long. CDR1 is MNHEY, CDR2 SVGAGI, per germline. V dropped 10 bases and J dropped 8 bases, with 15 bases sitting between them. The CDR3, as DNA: TGTGCCACCAAAAACTGGTTCCATGAGCAGTTCTTC. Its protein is CATKNWFHEQFF.

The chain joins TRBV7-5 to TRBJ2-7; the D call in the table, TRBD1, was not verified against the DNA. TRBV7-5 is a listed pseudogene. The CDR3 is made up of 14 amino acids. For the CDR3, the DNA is TGTGTCAGAAGCTCCAGGGGACCTCGGAGAGTGCAGTACTTC. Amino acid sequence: CVRSSRGPRRVQYF.